This T cell receptor beta chain appears in the sequencing data of a study of STAT5B mutations in CD4+ large granular lymphocyte leukemia. Study as a whole: The CDR3 'QG' motif was associated with a particular HLA allele among healthy donors. Overall study findings and caveats: Approximately 25% of private leukemic clonotypes occurred rarely in other patients' non-leukemic repertoires. Patient CD4-sorted repertoires looked more clonal than healthy CD4+ repertoires, even without putative leukemic clones. TRBV06-family usage was enriched in top patient clones (8/27) versus controls (2/35).

The repertoire was sequenced with immunoSEQ multiplex PCR; TCRdb's copy has only in-frame clones and lacks some. The sample lists about 35,000 clones, about 65% occurring once. V lost 3 bases and J 0 bases, leaving 7 bases between the germline ends. The germline CDR1 and CDR2 sequences are SNHLY and FYNNEI. CDR3 length equals 14 residues. With respect to this clone: Its antigen is still unknown.

The chain recombines TRBV2 with TRBJ2-3; D is undetermined. The source of this sequence is a human donor in good health. Sequencing was done on a sample of CD4+ T cells from blood buffy coats. The CDR3 sequence: CASSDVISTDTQYF. The CDR3 DNA reads as TGTGCCAGCAGTGATGTGATAAGCACAGATACGCAGTATTTT.